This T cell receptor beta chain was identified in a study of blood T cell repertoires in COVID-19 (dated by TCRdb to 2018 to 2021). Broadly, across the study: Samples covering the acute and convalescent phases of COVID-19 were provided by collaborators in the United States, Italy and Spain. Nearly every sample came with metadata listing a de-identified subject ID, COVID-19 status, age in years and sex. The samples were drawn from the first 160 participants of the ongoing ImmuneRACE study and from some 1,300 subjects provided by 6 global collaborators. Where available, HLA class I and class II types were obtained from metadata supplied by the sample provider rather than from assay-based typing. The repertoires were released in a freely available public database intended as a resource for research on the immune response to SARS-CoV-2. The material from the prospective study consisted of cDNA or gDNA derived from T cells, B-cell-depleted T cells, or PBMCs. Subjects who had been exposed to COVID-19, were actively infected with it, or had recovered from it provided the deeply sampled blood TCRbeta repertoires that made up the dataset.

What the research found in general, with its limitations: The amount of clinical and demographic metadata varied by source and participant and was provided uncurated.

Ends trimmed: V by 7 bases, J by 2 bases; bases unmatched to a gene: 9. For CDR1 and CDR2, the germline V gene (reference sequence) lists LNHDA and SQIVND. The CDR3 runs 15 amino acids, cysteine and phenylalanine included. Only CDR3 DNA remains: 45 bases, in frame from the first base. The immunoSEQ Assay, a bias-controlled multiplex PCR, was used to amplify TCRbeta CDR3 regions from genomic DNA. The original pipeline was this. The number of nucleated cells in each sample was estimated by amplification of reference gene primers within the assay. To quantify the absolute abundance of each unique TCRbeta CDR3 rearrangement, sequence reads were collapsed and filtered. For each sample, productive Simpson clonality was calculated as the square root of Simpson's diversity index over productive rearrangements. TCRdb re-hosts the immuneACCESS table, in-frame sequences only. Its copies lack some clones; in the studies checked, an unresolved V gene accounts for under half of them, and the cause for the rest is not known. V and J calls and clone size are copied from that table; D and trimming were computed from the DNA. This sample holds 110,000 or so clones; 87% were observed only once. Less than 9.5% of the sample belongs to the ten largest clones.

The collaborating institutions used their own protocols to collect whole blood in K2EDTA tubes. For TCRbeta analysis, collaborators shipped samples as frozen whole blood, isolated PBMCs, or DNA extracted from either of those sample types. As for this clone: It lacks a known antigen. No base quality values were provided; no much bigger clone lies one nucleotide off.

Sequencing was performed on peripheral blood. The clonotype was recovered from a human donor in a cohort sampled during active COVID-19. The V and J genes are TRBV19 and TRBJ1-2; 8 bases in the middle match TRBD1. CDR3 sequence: CASKVQSGGNYGYTF. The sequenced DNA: TGTGCCAGTAAAGTTCAATCAGGGGGCAACTATGGCTACACCTTC.